These 21 T cell receptor beta chains came from one sample sequenced in a study of identical twins. In TCRdb, the 5' RACE reads were re-called with MiXCR into one record per CDR3 protein. In the table there are fewer than 800,000 distinct CDR3 sequences, under 8.5% of which are singletons. The same data also went into a second study, on yellow fever vaccine responses in identical twins.

What was sequenced was PBMCs. The receptors here all came from a woman in her late teens or twenties in good health.

This clonotype was found many times. V is TRBV3-1 and J is TRBJ1-5; D gene uncertain. Germline values: CDR1 LGHDT, CDR2 YNNKEL (reference sequence). CDR3 length: 14 amino acids. Trimming took 3 bases from V and 1 from J, leaving 7 bases between them. The CDR3 loop is CASSQGRSNQPQHF. The CDR3 DNA is TGTGCCAGCAGCCAGGGGAGGAGCAATCAGCCCCAGCATTTT.

CDR3 nucleotides: TGTGCCAGCAGCCCCAACCCTAGTAGCAATGAGCAGTTCTTC. It yields the protein CASSPNPSSNEQFF. The chain carries TRBV5-5 and TRBJ2-1; no definite D call. CDR1 and CDR2 (germline): SGHKS, YYEKEE (reference sequence). This CDR3 is 14 amino acids long. V shed 4 bases and J shed 6 bases, with 14 bases lying between them.

This chain connects TRBV5-1 to TRBJ2-5, with D perhaps matching TRBD1 or TRBD2 (5 bases each). V lost 0 bases, J lost 5 bases, and 8 bases lay in between. Germline V lookup: CDR1 SGHRS, CDR2 YFSETQ. The CDR3 runs 13 residues. The CDR3 region is CASSLEWGETQYF. In DNA form, the CDR3 reads TGCGCCAGCAGCTTGGAGTGGGGGGAGACCCAGTACTTC.

This clonotype was seen repeatedly, ten times or more. The chain recombines TRBV12-3 or TRBV12-4 with TRBJ1-2, with D perhaps TRBD1 (5 bases). V was cut by 4 bases and J by 5 bases, with 11 bases left in between. The CDR3 runs 13 residues. CDR3 coding DNA: TGTGCCAGCAGTTGGGACCCTCCTTATGGCTACACCTTC. Its translation is CASSWDPPYGYTF.

The table lists this clonotype with many counts. The chain couples TRBV7-3 to TRBJ2-2; a weak D match, TRBD1 (6 bases). The CDR3 length is 15 residues. V dropped 6 bases and J dropped 2 bases, with 13 bases sitting between them. Germline V gene sequence: CDR1 SGHTA, CDR2 FQGTGA. The DNA for the CDR3 is TGTGCCAGCAGGTTTACGACAGGAAACACCGGGGAGCTGTTTTTT. Its translation is CASRFTTGNTGELFF.

This clonotype turned up a few times. V usage is TRBV3-1 and J usage is TRBJ2-5; D is unresolved. Per the germline V gene, CDR1 is LGHDT and CDR2 is YNNKEL (reference sequence). Trimming removed 5 bases from V and 5 bases from J, with 12 bases in between. This CDR3 is 13 amino acids long. The CDR3 here is CASSIQTAETQYF. CDR3 sequence (DNA): TGTGCCAGCAGCATACAAACCGCGGAGACCCAGTACTTC.

There are a few counts of this clonotype. The chain has TRBV28 and TRBJ1-1; the D gene is possibly TRBD1 (5 bases). CDR1 is MDHEN and CDR2 is SYDVKM in the germline V gene. V gave up 2 bases and J gave up 3 bases, with 16 bases separating them. The CDR3 contains 16 residues. The chain's CDR3 is CASSLASGYAHTEAFF. CDR3 nucleotide sequence: TGTGCCAGCAGTTTAGCCTCAGGGTACGCCCACACTGAAGCTTTCTTT.

The CDR3 nucleotides are TGCGCCAGCAGCTCGGCCCGGGACACCACCGGGGAGCTGTTTTTT. Encoded protein: CASSSARDTTGELFF. This chain links TRBV5-1 with TRBJ2-2; D might be TRBD1 (6 bases). V shed 3 bases and J shed 4 bases, with 13 bases lying between them. Germline V gene data show CDR1 as SGHRS and CDR2 as YFSETQ. The CDR3 is 15 residues long.

The V gene is TRBV3-1, the J gene TRBJ2-1; a weak D match, TRBD1 (5 bases). Germline values: CDR1 LGHDT, CDR2 YNNKEL (reference sequence). V gave up 1 base and J gave up 5 bases, with 18 bases separating them. CDR3 size: 17 residues. CDR3 loop: CASSQAPPQGTHNEQFF. The CDR3 DNA sequence: TGTGCCAGCAGCCAAGCCCCCCCCCAGGGTACCCACAATGAGCAGTTCTTC.

This clonotype was detected many times. V and J are TRBV7-2 and TRBJ1-2, with TRBD1 identical over 7 bases. The junction had 12 bases not matched to a gene; V was cut back by 0 bases and J by 5 bases. The CDR3 extends over 17 amino acids. Germline loops: CDR1 SGHTA, CDR2 FQGNSA. The CDR3, as DNA: TGTGCCAGCAGCTTAGCCCCCGGGACAGTTTTGGGGTATGGCTACACCTTC. Residues: CASSLAPGTVLGYGYTF.

The V and J genes are TRBV25-1 and TRBJ1-1; perhaps TRBD1 as D (6 bases). Germline V lookup: CDR1 MGHDK, CDR2 SYGVNS. This CDR3 region has 11 residues. V gave up 10 bases and J gave up 8 bases, with 14 bases separating them. The CDR3 loop is CATIGGVEAFF. The CDR3 coding sequence is TGTGCCACCATAGGGGGGGTCGAAGCTTTCTTT. Together with reference TRBV25-1 and TRBJ1-1, the CDR3 gives the full variable domain: EADIYQTPRYLVIGTGKKITLECSQTMGHDKMYWYQQDPGMELHLIHYSYGVNSTEKGDLSSESTVSRIRTEHFPLTLESARPSHTSQYLCATIGGVEAFFGQGTRLTVV.

This clonotype was detected ten times or more. The CDR3 spells CASSTSGTENNEQFF. The CDR3 nucleotides read TGTGCCAGCAGTACCTCCGGGACAGAGAACAATGAGCAGTTCTTC. The rearrangement uses TRBV25-1 and TRBJ2-1; 7 positions match TRBD1. V lost 5 bases and J lost 5; bases outside the gene matches: 9. Germline V lookup: CDR1 MGHDK, CDR2 SYGVNS. The length of the CDR3 is 15 residues.

This clonotype was counted many times. The genes are TRBV6-2 or TRBV6-3 and TRBJ2-1; 8 nucleotides line up with TRBD2. The CDR3 consists of 17 residues. With V trimmed by 0 bases and J by 6 bases, 10 bases remained unmatched. CDR1 MNHEY and CDR2 SVGEGT come from the germline V gene. CDR3 protein: CASSYSKGLVTTNEQFF. Here the CDR3 DNA reads TGTGCCAGCAGTTACTCGAAGGGACTAGTAACTACCAATGAGCAGTTCTTC.

The gene calls are TRBV2 and TRBJ1-5, with a weak D call TRBD1 (5 bases). Trimming pared 5 bases from V and 9 bases from J, leaving 17 bases between. The CDR3 runs 14 residues. Germline CDR1 reads SNHLY; CDR2 reads FYNNEI. CDR3 DNA: TGTGCCAGCAGTTTGCGGGGGGGGTTAAGGCCCCAGCATTTT. Translation gives CASSLRGGLRPQHF.

A few counts support this clonotype. The CDR3 nucleotides are TGTGCCAGCAGTTTATCCCCAGGGGTGAAATCAGATACGCAGTATTTT. Its protein is CASSLSPGVKSDTQYF. The rearrangement uses TRBV12-3 or TRBV12-4 and TRBJ2-3; tentative D call: TRBD1 (6 bases). V was clipped by 2 bases and J by 4 bases, with 16 bases between them. This CDR3 region has 16 residues.

This clonotype appeared many times. The J gene is TRBJ2-5, the V gene TRBV29-1; a weak D match, TRBD1 (6 bases). V was cut by 4 bases and J by 4 bases, with 10 bases left in between. Per the germline V gene, CDR1 is SQVTM and CDR2 is ANQGSEA. The CDR3 is made up of 12 amino acids. The CDR3 is CSVVTGIETQYF. CDR3 coding DNA: TGCAGCGTTGTTACAGGGATAGAGACCCAGTACTTC.

This clonotype was seen ten or more times. The V call is TRBV21-1, the J call TRBJ2-3; the D segment call TRBD2 is taken from the table without a DNA check. TRBV21-1 is a documented pseudogene. The CDR3 runs 16 residues. CDR3: CASSRRLAGGQDTQYF. Written as DNA, the CDR3 is TGTGCCAGCAGCAGACGACTAGCGGGGGGGCAAGATACGCAGTATTTT.

V usage is TRBV6-1 and J usage is TRBJ1-1; D unresolved. The CDR3 has 12 amino acids. Per germline, CDR1 MNHNS and CDR2 SASEGT. The V end was cut by 2 bases, the J end by 10 bases, with 11 bases between. The CDR3 region has the DNA TGTGCCAGCAGTGAATTGGGGTTAGGAGCTTTCTTT. It is translated as CASSELGLGAFF.

A few counts support this clonotype. CDR3 nucleotides: TGTGCCAGCAGCTTAGATTGGGGGGCAGATACGCAGTATTTT. Protein: CASSLDWGADTQYF. The genes are TRBV11-2 and TRBJ2-3; weak D call: TRBD2 (6 bases). This CDR3 is 14 amino acids long. CDR1 and CDR2 (germline): SGHAT, FQNNGV. V was shortened by 0 bases and J by 4 bases, with 8 bases between the two germline ends. The full variable domain, rest sourced from reference TRBV11-2 and TRBJ2-3, is EAGVAQSPRYKIIEKRQSVAFWCNPISGHATLYWYQQILGQGPKLLIQFQNNGVVDDSQLPKDRFSAERLKGVDSTLKIQPAKLEDSAVYLCASSLDWGADTQYFGPGTRLTVL.

This clonotype was recorded at least ten times. This rearrangement joins TRBV7-8 to TRBJ2-7; 8 nucleotides agree with TRBD1. Germline trimming cut 5 bases from V and 5 bases from J; bases unmatched to any gene: 5. CDR1 SGHVS and CDR2 FQNEAQ come from the germline V gene. The CDR3 loop spans 13 amino acids. The CDR3 DNA sequence: TGTGCCAGCAGCACTAGACAGGGGAACGAGCAGTACTTC. It codes for CASSTRQGNEQYF.

This clonotype showed up just a few times. The CDR3 DNA reads as TGTGCCAGCAGTACCCAGGACAGGAGCTCCTACGAGCAGTACTTC. It encodes CASSTQDRSSYEQYF. The rearrangement uses TRBV12-3 or TRBV12-4 and TRBJ2-7, with 7 positions matching TRBD1. This CDR3 has 15 amino acids. V gave up 5 bases and J gave up 0 bases; unmatched junction bases: 7.